These T cell receptor beta chains were read from a single sample in a study of blood T cell repertoires in COVID-19. Data came from immunoSEQ multiplex PCR; TCRdb stores just in-frame clones and leaves some out. The table shows 150,000 to 200,000 clones, with roughly 80% occurring only once. The sequenced sample consisted of peripheral blood. These receptors were collected from a woman aged 40 to 49 with acute or convalescent COVID-19. The CDR3 runs from the conserved cysteine through the conserved F or W. Fields, in order: clone size, J gene, D gene, V gene, CDR3 DNA, CDR3 protein. A D gene is named only where the DNA matches it firmly. A row's size may be missing; if present it is once, few, many or a size class.

>once|TRBJ1-2|NA|TRBV9
TGTGCCAGCAGCGTGGGGTCGGGGAGCACTAACTATGGCTACACCTTC
CASSVGSGSTNYGYTF
>NA|TRBJ1-4|NA|TRBV7-8
TGTGCCAGCAGCTTAGGCGCAGGGTACGAGACCTACGTTTTAACTAATGAAAAACTGTTTTTT
CASSLGAGYETYVLTNEKLFF
>once|TRBJ1-1|NA|TRBV30
TGTGCCGGGGGGGGCAGGGGTGAAGCTTTCTTT
CAGGGRGEAFF
>NA|TRBJ1-1|NA|TRBV10-3
TGTGCCATCAGTGTTTACGGTTATACTGAAGCTTTCTTT
CAISVYGYTEAFF
>NA|TRBJ2-7|NA|TRBV5-1
TGCGCCAGCAGCCCGGGGCCCGGGAGAGTATCCTACGAGCAGTACTTC
CASSPGPGRVSYEQYF
>NA|TRBJ2-3|TRBD2|TRBV14
TGTGCCAGCAGCCAAGTACTATCGGGAGGCCGGGGAGATACGCAGTATTTT
CASSQVLSGGRGDTQYF
>NA|TRBJ2-3|TRBD2|TRBV11-2
TGTGCCAGCAGCTTAGCTGGGGCTAGCGGGAGAGGGACGCAGTATTTT
CASSLAGASGRGTQYF
>NA|TRBJ1-2|NA|TRBV19
TGTGCCAGTAGTACCGACCCACGCGGAAACTATGGCTACACCTTC
CASSTDPRGNYGYTF
>NA|TRBJ1-1|NA|TRBV7-8
TGTGCCAGCAGCGATTCCAGGGTATGGGTTGGCACTGAAGCTTTCTTT
CASSDSRVWVGTEAFF
>once|TRBJ2-2|TRBD2|TRBV4-1
TGCGCCAGCAGCCAGGGCGGACTAGCGGGCTACACCGGGGAGCTGTTTTTT
CASSQGGLAGYTGELFF
>NA|TRBJ2-5|NA|TRBV7-2
TGTGCCAGCAGCCCCCAGGGGGGTCCAGAGACCCAGTACTTC
CASSPQGGPETQYF
>NA|TRBJ2-6|NA|TRBV4-2
TGTGCCAGCAGCCAGCGGTTGAGGGAGGCTGGGGCCAACGTCCTGACTTTC
CASSQRLREAGANVLTF
>NA|TRBJ1-6|TRBD1|TRBV7-8
TGTGCCAGCAGCCCAGGGGGGATCGAGAATTCACCCCTCCACTTT
CASSPGGIENSPLHF
>NA|TRBJ1-4|NA|TRBV3-1/TRBV3-2
TGTGCCAGCAGCCAAGGGACTGGGGGCGTGAAAAAACTGTTTTTT
CASSQGTGGVKKLFF
>NA|TRBJ2-1|NA|TRBV28
TGTGCCAGCAGGTCCGGGGACAATGAGCAGTTCTTC
CASRSGDNEQFF
>NA|TRBJ2-3|NA|TRBV28
TGTGCCAGCAGTTCCTACCCAGGCTTTGGGACAGATACGCAGTATTTT
CASSSYPGFGTDTQYF
>NA|TRBJ1-6|NA|TRBV11-2
TGTGCCAGCAGCCAAAATTTCGGGGGATTAAGTAATAATTCACCCCTCCACTTT
CASSQNFGGLSNNSPLHF